This T cell receptor (beta chain) was profiled in a study of blood T cell repertoires in COVID-19. Turning to the study itself: Collection of acute and convalescent COVID-19 samples took place in the United States, Italy and Spain.

Per the germline V gene, CDR1 is MNHEY and CDR2 is SVGAGI. Trimming took off 11 bases at V and 2 bases at J, with 18 bases between the two ends. The CDR3 spans 14 residues. TCRdb's copy holds only in-frame clones and misses some; the assay was immunoSEQ multiplex PCR. The sample lists approximately 92,000 clones; roughly 89% were seen once. The chain uses TRBV6-5 and TRBJ2-5, with D possibly being TRBD2 (5 bases). This receptor was identified in a man aged 70-80 years with active or convalescent COVID-19. The sequencing input was peripheral blood. The CDR3 DNA follows: TGTGCCCGCCACCAAAGGCGGGTTCAAGAGACCCAGTACTTC. It encodes CARHQRRVQETQYF.